A single sample is the source of the 10 T cell receptor beta chains below, sequenced in a study of T cell clones after liver transplantation (dated by TCRdb to about 2019). Library prep was done by the immunoSEQ multiplex PCR assay. Not all clones reach the TCRdb copy of this immuneACCESS table, which keeps in-frame sequences only. Checked studies attribute under half of the gap to unresolved V genes and leave the rest unexplained. For this sample the table gives more than 75,000 clones, of which roughly 80% were detected only once. The top ten clonotypes cover 0.4% to 0.6% of the sample. The input for sequencing was CD4+ T cells from blood, taken 45 to 46 months after liver transplant. These receptors all come from a human patient who received a liver transplant. After a transplant, some of the T cells may come from the graft donor.

The rearrangement links TRBV28 to TRBJ1-2; 7 bases fit TRBD1. V lost 3 bases and J lost 6; bases outside the gene matches: 4. Germline V gene lookup returns CDR1 MDHEN and CDR2 SYDVKM. This CDR3 has 13 amino acids. CDR3 DNA: TGTGCCAGCAGTTTGGCCCAGGGGGATGGCTACACCTTC. It yields the protein CASSLAQGDGYTF.

The rearrangement links TRBV9 to TRBJ2-3; 7 bases are shared with TRBD1. CDR1 SGDLS and CDR2 YYNGEE come from the germline V gene. This CDR3 spans 16 amino acids. V lost 4 bases, J lost 2 bases, and 10 bases stayed unmatched. As DNA, the CDR3 is TGTGCCAGCAGCCCTTCAGGACAGGCCTTCACAGATACGCAGTATTTT. Encoded protein: CASSPSGQAFTDTQYF.

The CDR3 DNA reads TGTGCCAGTGGGACAGATCCGAACACTGAAGCTTTCTTT. It translates to CASGTDPNTEAFF. This chain connects TRBV6-1 to TRBJ1-1, with 7 bases aligning to TRBD1. J lost 1 base, V lost 9 bases, and 5 bases had no gene match. CDR3 length: 13 residues. CDR1 is MNHNS, CDR2 SASEGT, per germline.

The chain joins TRBV6-1 to TRBJ1-1, with D unclear. Germline loops: CDR1 MNHNS, CDR2 SASEGT. The CDR3 consists of 11 residues. V was clipped by 6 bases and J by 7 bases, with 9 bases between them. Here the CDR3 DNA reads TGTGCCAGCAGCGGGAATGTTGAAGCTTTCTTT. The encoded protein is CASSGNVEAFF.

The chain joins TRBV4-1 to TRBJ2-2; D is undetermined. This CDR3 comprises 15 residues. The V gene lost 1 base and the J gene lost 6 bases, with 12 bases spanning the gap. Germline CDR1 and CDR2: MGHRA and YSYEKL. DNA for the CDR3: TGCGCCAGCAGCCAAGCGAACCGAGTTCCCGGGGAGCTGTTTTTT. As protein: CASSQANRVPGELFF.

The chain joins TRBV27 to TRBJ2-1, with D possibly matching TRBD2 (6 bases). Germline CDR1 and CDR2: MNHEY and SMNVEV (reference sequence). The CDR3 extends over 13 amino acids. The ends were cut back, 5 bases at V and 7 bases at J, with 12 bases in the middle. As DNA, the CDR3 is TGTGCCAGCAGTACGACTAGGAGGAATGAGCAGTTCTTC. Translating it yields CASSTTRRNEQFF.

This clone was counted a single time. The chain couples TRBV19 to TRBJ1-2; D remains unclear. The CDR3 totals 13 residues. CDR1 is LNHDA, CDR2 SQIVND, per germline (reference sequence). Trimming took off 1 base at V and 4 bases at J, with 7 bases between the two ends. The CDR3 DNA reads TGTGCCAGTAGTATAGGAGGGAGCTATGGCTACACCTTC. Translating it yields CASSIGGSYGYTF.

The chain joins TRBV5-1 to TRBJ2-7, with D perhaps TRBD2 (6 bases). This CDR3 is built from 14 residues. The V gene lost 4 bases and the J gene lost 3 bases, with 14 bases spanning the gap. Germline CDR1 SGHRS, CDR2 YFSETQ. CDR3 protein: CASSLGTPGYEQYF. CDR3 sequence (DNA): TGCGCCAGCAGCCTCGGGACTCCAGGCTACGAGCAGTACTTC. Looking up the rest from reference TRBV5-1 and TRBJ2-7 gives the full variable domain: KAGVTQTPRYLIKTRGQQVTLSCSPISGHRSVSWYQQTPGQGLQFLFEYFSETQRNKGNFPGRFSGRQFSNSRSEMNVSTLELGDSALYLCASSLGTPGYEQYFGPGTRLTVT.

V is TRBV2 and J is TRBJ1-1; D call uncertain. With 6 bases removed from V and 3 bases from J, the gap between germline ends came to 20 bases. CDR3 size: 16 residues. Germline V gene lookup returns CDR1 SNHLY and CDR2 FYNNEI. CDR3 coding DNA: TGTGCCAGCAGAGACCCACATAGAACAAGGGACACTGAAGCTTTCTTT. It translates to CASRDPHRTRDTEAFF.

The chain recombines TRBV19 with TRBJ1-5, with 8 nucleotides matching TRBD1. The CDR3 covers 16 residues. The V gene's germline CDR1 is LNHDA and CDR2 SQIVND (reference sequence). The V gene end was trimmed by 4 bases and the J gene end by 7 bases; junction bases not matched to a gene: 12. The DNA of the CDR3 is TGTGCCAGTAGTACGTACAGGGGGGGACCGCACCAGCCCCAGCATTTT. Translating gives CASSTYRGGPHQPQHF.